Each of the 2 T cell receptor beta chains below was sequenced from the same sample in a study of T cell responses to AZD1222 COVID-19 vaccine. The method was immunoSEQ multiplex PCR; TCRdb's version includes in-frame clones alone and lacks a portion of them. Found here are 150,000 to 200,000 clones, about 89% of them singletons; the top ten hold under 2.5%. Sample: peripheral blood, taken on day 0 of AZD1222 vaccination. All receptors come from an adult in good health.

CDR3 residues: CASSIGIPQASTVLVDTQYF. Here the CDR3 DNA reads TGTGCCAGTAGTATAGGTATTCCACAAGCCAGTACGGTTCTTGTGGATACGCAGTATTTT. The J gene is TRBJ2-3, the V gene TRBV19, with D unresolved. Germline CDR1 is LNHDA and CDR2 is SQIVND (reference sequence). V was clipped by 1 base and J by 6 bases, with 29 bases between them. The CDR3 is 20 amino acids.

The chain carries TRBV27 and TRBJ2-7, with D hard to call. CDR1 and CDR2 (germline): MNHEY, SMNVEV (reference sequence). The V end lost 4 bases, the J end lost 7 bases, and 8 bases lay between the germline ends. The CDR3 has 11 amino acids. For the CDR3, the DNA is TGTGCCAGCAGTTCCATTGGGGAGCAGTACTTC. Protein product: CASSSIGEQYF.